This TCR beta chain was captured in a study of beta chain features in type 1 diabetes. Overall study findings and caveats: Shorter TCRB CDR3s, moderately but significantly so, were found in Type 1 diabetes patients in all four CD4+ subsets.

Investigators reverse transcribed all isolated RNA, so they sequenced expressed TCRB transcripts. Method: immunoSEQ multiplex PCR; TCRdb's copy keeps in-frame clones and lacks some. The table has 400,000 to 600,000 clones, about 30% seen once. The CDR3 length is 16 residues. CDR1 and CDR2 (germline): ENHRY, SYGVKD. After removal of 5 bases from V and 0 bases from J, the junction contained 6 bases not matched to a gene. Of note for this clone: Its antigen is not identified.

Donors contributed one heparinised blood draw apiece, averaging about 120 mL. Populations obtained by sorting all exceeded 95% purity. Source material: naive CD4+ T cells from blood. This chain connects TRBV10-3 to TRBJ2-3; the match to TRBD2 covers 9 bases. The receptor was derived from a man aged 18 to 30 in good health. CDR3 sequence: CAISPGLASSTDTQYF. The CDR3 nucleotides are TGTGCCATCAGTCCGGGACTAGCTTCTAGCACAGATACGCAGTATTTT.